A selection of T cell receptor beta chains follows, all from one sample in a study of blood T cell repertoires in COVID-19. The assay was immunoSEQ multiplex PCR, and TCRdb's table has in-frame clones only and misses some. The sample holds 80,000 to 100,000 clones; 80% are singletons and the top ten take about 20%. Sequencing input: peripheral blood. The receptors were gathered from a human donor in a cohort sampled during active COVID-19. Both conserved end residues are part of each CDR3. A D gene is named only where the DNA matches it firmly. Clone size appears in some rows only: once, few, many, or a class for an expanded clone.

>-|-|TRBV5-3|TRBJ2-7
TGTGCCAGAAGCGCGTCGGGGCGGGGCCGCTACGAGCAGTACTTC
CARSASGRGRYEQYF
>TRBD2|-|TRBV6-6|TRBJ2-7
TGTGCCAGCATTCAATCCGGGACTAGCGGGAGTCCGTACGAGCAGTACTTC
CASIQSGTSGSPYEQYF
>TRBD2|-|TRBV7-2|TRBJ2-7
TGTGCCAGCAGCCTTAGCGGGAGTGGGTACGAGCAGTACTTC
CASSLSGSGYEQYF
>-|-|TRBV7-2|TRBJ1-1
TGTGCCAGCAGCTTCTCAGTGAACACTGAAGCTTTCTTT
CASSFSVNTEAFF
>-|-|TRBV2|TRBJ2-7
TGTGCCAGCAGTGTACGGAGGTACGAGCAGTACTTC
CASSVRRYEQYF
>-|-|TRBV6-5|TRBJ1-1
TGTGCCAGCAGTCTTGAGGGCCCAGTGAACACTGAAGCTTTCTTT
CASSLEGPVNTEAFF
>-|-|TRBV28|TRBJ1-5
TGTGCCAGCAGGCCCGGGTCTTACATAGCCTATAGCAATCAGCCCCAGCATTTT
CASRPGSYIAYSNQPQHF
>-|-|TRBV5-6|TRBJ2-7
TGTGCCAGCAGCTTTTTTTCCTACTACGAGCAGTACTTC
CASSFFSYYEQYF
>-|few|TRBV6-6|TRBJ2-7
TGTGCCAGCAGTTACGTCCAGGGTAATAACGACGAGCAGTACTTC
CASSYVQGNNDEQYF
>-|-|TRBV5-4|TRBJ2-5
TGTGCCAGCAGCTTGGATCTTGGACAGCCTCAAGAGACCCAGTACTTC
CASSLDLGQPQETQYF
>TRBD1|-|TRBV3-1/TRBV3-2|TRBJ1-3
TGTGCCAGCAGCCAAGATATTCGCGGACGGACAGGGAGGGCAAACACCATATATTTT
CASSQDIRGRTGRANTIYF
>-|-|TRBV30|TRBJ2-2
TGTGCCTGGAGTGTAAGGAGACAGCCGAACACCGGGGAGCTGTTTTTT
CAWSVRRQPNTGELFF
>-|-|TRBV19|TRBJ1-4
TGTGCCAGTAGTATAGTTGGGCAAGCCAATGAAAAACTGTTTTTT
CASSIVGQANEKLFF
>-|-|TRBV5-1|TRBJ2-7
TGCGCCAGCAGCTTTCTGTACAGGGATTCCGAGCAGTACTTC
CASSFLYRDSEQYF
>TRBD1|-|TRBV4-2|TRBJ1-4
TGTGCCAGCAGCCGGGGGCGGGACAGCGAAAAACTGTTTTTT
CASSRGRDSEKLFF
>-|-|TRBV6-5|TRBJ2-7
TGTGCCAGCAGTTACCGACAGGAGCAGTACTTC
CASSYRQEQYF
>TRBD1|-|TRBV5-4|TRBJ1-4
TGTGCCAGCAGCTTGCAACAGGGGGCAAGGGAAAAACTGTTTTTT
CASSLQQGAREKLFF
>TRBD1|-|TRBV30|TRBJ1-4
TGTGCCTGGAGCCGTAACAGGGGGGAAAAACTGTTTTTT
CAWSRNRGEKLFF
>TRBD1|-|TRBV18|TRBJ2-7
TGTGCCAGCTCACCGGGACAGGGGAGGAACGAGCAGTACTTC
CASSPGQGRNEQYF
>-|few|TRBV7-9|TRBJ1-4
TGTGCCAGCAGCTCGCTAGTTCGGGAAGAACTGTTTTTT
CASSSLVREELFF
>TRBD2|-|TRBV24-1|TRBJ2-7
TGTGCCGCATCCGGGACTAGCGGGACCCGCTCCTACGAGCAGTACTTC
CAASGTSGTRSYEQYF
>-|-|TRBV3-1/TRBV3-2|TRBJ1-1
TGTGCCAGCAGCCAAGTTGCAGGGGAAACTGAAGCTTTCTTT
CASSQVAGETEAFF
>TRBD2|-|TRBV19|TRBJ2-6
TGTGCCAGTAGTATAGCGGGAGGGAACTCTGGGGCCAACGTCCTGACTTTC
CASSIAGGNSGANVLTF
>TRBD1|few|TRBV5-1|TRBJ1-1
TGCGCCAGCAGCTTGGGGGACAGAAACACTGAAGCTTTCTTT
CASSLGDRNTEAFF
>-|-|TRBV5-1|TRBJ2-7
TGCGCCAGCAGACTTGACAACACTCCCGGCGAGCAGTACTTC
CASRLDNTPGEQYF
>-|-|TRBV6-1|TRBJ2-7
TGTGCCAGCAGTGAACTATGGGAGCAGTACTTC
CASSELWEQYF
>-|few|TRBV6-5|TRBJ1-1
TGTGCCAGCAGCCTCGACTCACTAAAGGGGGCTTTCTTT
CASSLDSLKGAFF
>-|few|TRBV11-2|TRBJ2-2
TGTGCCAGCAGCAGACGGGGGAACACCGGGGAGCTGTTTTTT
CASSRRGNTGELFF
>-|-|TRBV18|TRBJ1-4
TGTGCCAGCTCACCACAGGGGGGGAATGAAAAACTGTTTTTT
CASSPQGGNEKLFF
>-|-|TRBV19|TRBJ1-4
TGTGCCAGTAGTCCCCGGACACTGGGTGAAAAACTGTTTTTT
CASSPRTLGEKLFF